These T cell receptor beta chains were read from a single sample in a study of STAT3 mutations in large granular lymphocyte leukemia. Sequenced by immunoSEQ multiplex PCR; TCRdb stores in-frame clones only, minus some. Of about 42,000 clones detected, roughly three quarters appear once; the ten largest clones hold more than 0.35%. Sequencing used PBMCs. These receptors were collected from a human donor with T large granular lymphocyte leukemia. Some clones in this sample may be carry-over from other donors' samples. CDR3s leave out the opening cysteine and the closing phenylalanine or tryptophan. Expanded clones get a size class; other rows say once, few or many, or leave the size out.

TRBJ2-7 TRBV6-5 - ASSWGDGYEQY
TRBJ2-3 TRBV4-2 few ASSQGTSGGLSTDTQY
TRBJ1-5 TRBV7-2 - ASSPDLRQPQH
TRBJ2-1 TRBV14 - ANNYEQF
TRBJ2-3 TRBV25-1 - ASSARASTTDTQY
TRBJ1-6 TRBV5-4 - ASSPGQSNSPLH
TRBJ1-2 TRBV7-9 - ASSRDSLYGYT
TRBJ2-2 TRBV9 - ASAGGSGSPANTGELF
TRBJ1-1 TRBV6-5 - ASSYSKGLNTEAF
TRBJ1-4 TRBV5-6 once ASSLRSPGPNEKLF
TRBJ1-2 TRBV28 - ASSPGQDYGYT
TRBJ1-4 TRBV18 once ASSPPATGDEKLF
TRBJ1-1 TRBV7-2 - ASAGGQVLNTEAF
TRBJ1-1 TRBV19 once ASSPRGFMNTEAF
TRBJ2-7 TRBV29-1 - SVPGDYEQY
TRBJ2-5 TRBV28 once ASSLELAGGRETQY
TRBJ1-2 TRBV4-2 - ASSQRTGGYGYT
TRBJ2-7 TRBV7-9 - ASSLGSYEQY
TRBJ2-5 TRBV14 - ASSQDGWVANNFWGQETQY
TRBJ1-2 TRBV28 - ASSLTGGGYGYT
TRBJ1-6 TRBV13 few ASSLMGYAGSPLH
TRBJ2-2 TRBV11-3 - ASSLDGTGELF
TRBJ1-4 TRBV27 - ASRLAGTDNEKLF
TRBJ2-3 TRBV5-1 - ASSQDGKQY
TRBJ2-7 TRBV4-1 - ASSLGTGTYEQY
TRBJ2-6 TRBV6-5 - ASSWAGAGANVLT
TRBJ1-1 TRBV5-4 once ASSLGQGDEAF
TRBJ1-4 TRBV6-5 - ASSPSGGRGEKLF
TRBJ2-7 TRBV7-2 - ASSLGLLRVGYEQY
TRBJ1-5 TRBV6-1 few ASRRGGQGSQPQH
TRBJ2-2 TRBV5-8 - ASSLEGGYIGELF
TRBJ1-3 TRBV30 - AWGQSLSGNTIY
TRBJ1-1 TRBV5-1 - ASSLEGNMNTEAF
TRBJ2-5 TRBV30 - AWSRGSKQETQY
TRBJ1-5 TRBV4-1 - ASSQEAGPQH
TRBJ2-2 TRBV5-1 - ASSRGQTNTGELF
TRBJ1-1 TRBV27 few ASAGAGPNTEAF
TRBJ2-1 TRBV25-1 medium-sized ASSAGYNEQF
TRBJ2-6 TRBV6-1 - ASQRQSSGANVLT
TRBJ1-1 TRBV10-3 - AMAQGQMNTEAF
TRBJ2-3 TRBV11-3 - ASSLTGLGGTDTQY
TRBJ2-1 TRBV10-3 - AISPIHQGIKDNEQF
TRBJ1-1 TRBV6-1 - ASSESRGGWAEAF
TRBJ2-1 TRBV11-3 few ASSFRGNYNEQF
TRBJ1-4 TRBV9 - ASSPGGLADEKLF
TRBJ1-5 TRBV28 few ASSGEKAEPQH
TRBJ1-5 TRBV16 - ASSPGEWRNQPQH
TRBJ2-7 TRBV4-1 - ASSQEGRGYEQY
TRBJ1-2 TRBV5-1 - ASSWTGEGYGYT
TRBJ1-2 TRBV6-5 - ASSPGTGSDYGYT
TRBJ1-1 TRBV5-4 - ASSPRASNTEAF
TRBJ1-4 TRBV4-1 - ASSQDPPQWTNEKLF
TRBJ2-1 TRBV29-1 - SAKTGTGLYNEQF
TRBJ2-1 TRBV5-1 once ASSLGQLNEQF
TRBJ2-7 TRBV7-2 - ASSFGTGSYEQY
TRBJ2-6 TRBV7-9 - ASSLGSGPGANVLT
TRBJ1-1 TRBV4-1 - ASSQDRFMNTEAF
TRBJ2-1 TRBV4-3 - ASSQRRGRRNEQF
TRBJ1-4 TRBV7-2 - ASSTGQGHEKLF
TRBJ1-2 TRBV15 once ATSRDLRQTSGYT